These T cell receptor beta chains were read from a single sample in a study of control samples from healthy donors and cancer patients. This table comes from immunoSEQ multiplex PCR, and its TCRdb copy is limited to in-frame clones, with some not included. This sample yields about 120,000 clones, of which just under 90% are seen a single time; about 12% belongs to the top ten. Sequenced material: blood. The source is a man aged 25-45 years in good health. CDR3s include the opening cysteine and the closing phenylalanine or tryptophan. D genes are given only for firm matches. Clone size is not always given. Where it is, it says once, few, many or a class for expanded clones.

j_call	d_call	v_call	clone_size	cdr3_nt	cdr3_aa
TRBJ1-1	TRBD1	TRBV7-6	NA	TGTGCCAGCAGCTTACTCGGACAGGGTAACACTGAAGCTTTCTTT	CASSLLGQGNTEAFF
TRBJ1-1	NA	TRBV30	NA	TGTGCCTGGAGTCTTCCGGGACATTCCGCTGAGGCTTTCTTT	CAWSLPGHSAEAFF
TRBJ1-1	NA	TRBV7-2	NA	TGTGCCAGCAGCTTAATCCAGGAGAACACTGAAGCTTTCTTT	CASSLIQENTEAFF
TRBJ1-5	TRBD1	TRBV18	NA	TGTGCCAGCTCACCACTTGAGGTTGGGACAGGGACCAATCAGCCCCAGCATTTT	CASSPLEVGTGTNQPQHF
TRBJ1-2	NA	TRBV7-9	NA	TGTGCCAGCAGCTTTGCGGCTAACTATGGCTACACCTTC	CASSFAANYGYTF
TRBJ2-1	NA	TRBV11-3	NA	TGTGCCAGCAGCCCACGGCCTGGGGCCTACAATGAGCAGTTCTTC	CASSPRPGAYNEQFF
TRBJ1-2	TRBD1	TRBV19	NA	TGTGCCAGCGACGGACAGGGAGGGAGCGGCTACACCTTC	CASDGQGGSGYTF
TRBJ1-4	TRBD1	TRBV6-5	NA	TGTGCCAGCAGTCCACAGGGGGGTAGTGAAAAACTGTTTTTT	CASSPQGGSEKLFF
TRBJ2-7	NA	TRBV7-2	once	TGTGCCAGCAGCTTAGCTTTAGGTCTCTCCTACGAGCAGTACTTC	CASSLALGLSYEQYF
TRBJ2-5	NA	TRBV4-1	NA	TGCGCCAGCAGCCAAGCCCCCCCGGGGTGGGAGACCCAGTACTTC	CASSQAPPGWETQYF
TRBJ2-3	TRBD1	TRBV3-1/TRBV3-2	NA	TGTGCCAGCAGCCAAGACATATTATCCTCCGGGACAGGGGTTGGGGCAGATACGCAGTATTTT	CASSQDILSSGTGVGADTQYF
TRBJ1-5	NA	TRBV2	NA	TGTGCCAGCAGCCGAAGCGAGAGCAATCAGCCCCAGCATTTT	CASSRSESNQPQHF
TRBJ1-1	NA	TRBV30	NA	TGTGCCTGGAGTCTACCTTACACAGGGAGAGTGGGGGCTTTCTTT	CAWSLPYTGRVGAFF
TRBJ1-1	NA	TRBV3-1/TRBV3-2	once	TGTGCCAGCAGTTTACAGGAGACCACTGAAGCTTTCTTT	CASSLQETTEAFF
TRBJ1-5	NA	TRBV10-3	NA	TGTGCCATCAGTGAGGCAAGGAGGAATCAGCCCCAGCATTTT	CAISEARRNQPQHF
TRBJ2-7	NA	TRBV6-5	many	TGTGCCAGCAGTCCCAAAGCGGACACCTACGAGCAGTACTTC	CASSPKADTYEQYF
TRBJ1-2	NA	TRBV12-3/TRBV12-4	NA	TGTGCCAGCAGTTATTCTAACTATGGCTACACCTTC	CASSYSNYGYTF